Presented here are 4 T cell receptor beta chains from one specimen sequenced in a study of T cell responses to AZD1222 COVID-19 vaccine. TCRdb's copy holds only in-frame clones and misses some; the assay was immunoSEQ multiplex PCR. Among around 130,000 clones listed, more than 85% were seen once. The sample here was peripheral blood, taken 28 days after the second AZD1222 dose. The receptors were gathered from an adult who received the AZD1222 COVID-19 vaccine.

This clone was seen just once. The V gene is TRBV3-1 (or the pseudogene TRBV3-2), the J gene TRBJ2-1; tentatively, D is TRBD1 (6 bases). Trimming stripped 3 bases from V and 6 bases from J, with 18 bases between. Germline loops: CDR1 LGHDT, CDR2 YNNKEL (reference sequence). CDR3 size: 16 residues. Here the CDR3 DNA reads TGTGCCAGCAGCCAGGATTACAGGGTAATCAGCAATGAGCAGTTCTTC. This sequence encodes CASSQDYRVISNEQFF.

The chain combines TRBV5-4 with TRBJ2-6; the D is unclear. Between the trimmed V and J ends, which lost 4 bases and 2 bases, there was a span of 13 bases. CDR1 SGHNT and CDR2 YYREEE come from the germline V gene (reference sequence). This CDR3 spans 16 amino acids. The CDR3 loop is CASSPSEWAGANVLTF. CDR3 nucleotides: TGTGCCAGCAGCCCGAGCGAATGGGCTGGGGCCAACGTCCTGACTTTC.

The chain uses TRBV30 and TRBJ2-7; D may match TRBD1 or TRBD2 (6 bases each). CDR3 length equals 12 residues. The germline V gene has CDR1 GTSNPN and CDR2 SVGIG (reference sequence). V was pared by 4 bases and J by 4 bases, with 11 bases between. CDR3 sequence: CAWTGARYEQYF. CDR3 sequence (DNA): TGTGCCTGGACGGGGGCGCGGTACGAGCAGTACTTC.

The gene calls are TRBV25-1 and TRBJ2-7; 8 bases are shared with TRBD1. Losses at the gene ends were 3 bases for V and 1 base for J; bases not matched to a gene: 5. Germline values: CDR1 MGHDK, CDR2 SYGVNS. CDR3 size: 15 residues. The CDR3 reads CASSEPTGASYEQYV. CDR3 in DNA: TGTGCCAGCAGTGAGCCGACAGGGGCATCCTACGAGCAGTACGTC.